What follows are 22 T cell receptor beta chains derived from one specimen sequenced in a study of blood T cell repertoires in COVID-19. Profiling relied on immunoSEQ multiplex PCR, and the TCRdb table lists in-frame clones only, not all of them. In the table there are 150,000 or so clones, about nine tenths of which are singletons. Sequencing used PBMCs or T cells enriched from blood (not recorded which). These receptors were obtained from a man between 50 and 59 years old who had recovered from COVID-19.

V is TRBV5-1 and J is TRBJ2-7; 9 bases match TRBD1. After removal of 3 bases from V and 7 bases from J, the junction contained 5 bases not matched to a gene. CDR1 and CDR2 (germline): SGHRS, YFSETQ. The CDR3 contains 13 residues. The CDR3 loop is CASSSDRGAEQYV. The CDR3 region has the DNA TGCGCCAGCAGCTCGGACAGGGGAGCAGAGCAGTACGTC.

V is TRBV18 and J is TRBJ2-1; D ambiguous. There are 15 residues in the CDR3. V was cut by 1 base and J by 3 bases, with 10 bases left in between. Germline CDR1 is KGHSH and CDR2 is LQKENI. CDR3 region: CASSPLPQFYNEQFF. The CDR3 DNA sequence: TGTGCCAGCTCACCACTTCCACAGTTCTACAATGAGCAGTTCTTC.

The gene calls are TRBV6-6 and TRBJ2-5; weak D call: TRBD1 (6 bases). From germline, CDR1 is MNHNY and CDR2 SVGAGI (reference sequence). V was clipped by 5 bases and J by 4 bases, with 11 bases between them. The CDR3 extends over 13 amino acids. CDR3 nucleotide sequence: TGTGCCAGCAGTCGTGGACAGTCAGAGACCCAGTACTTC. Protein product: CASSRGQSETQYF.

This chain connects TRBV4-3 to TRBJ1-2; possible D gene TRBD1, 6 bases. The CDR3 is made up of 16 amino acids. CDR1 is LGHNA and CDR2 is YSLEER in the germline V gene. The V gene lost 0 bases and the J gene lost 0 bases, with 11 bases spanning the gap. CDR3 loop: CASSQDRQGPNYGYTF. The CDR3 coding sequence is TGCGCCAGCAGCCAAGATCGGCAGGGGCCTAACTATGGCTACACCTTC.

This rearrangement joins TRBV5-1 to TRBJ2-5; D unclear. CDR1 is SGHRS and CDR2 is YFSETQ in the germline V gene. V shed 4 bases and J shed 5 bases, with 18 bases lying between them. The CDR3 extends over 15 amino acids. The CDR3 sequence is CASSVLRLDEETQYF. CDR3 nucleotides: TGCGCCAGCAGCGTGCTGAGGCTAGATGAGGAGACCCAGTACTTC.

There are a few counts of this clone. V usage is TRBV4-2 and J usage is TRBJ1-3; D is unresolved. CDR1 and CDR2 from the germline V gene are LGHNA and YNFKEQ. CDR3 length equals 16 residues. The V and J ends lost 0 bases and 2 bases respectively, with 11 bases between them. CDR3 DNA: TGTGCCAGCAGCCAAGATCCCGGGAGGCCTGGAAACACCATATATTTT. Encoded protein: CASSQDPGRPGNTIYF.

V gene TRBV5-1 combines with J gene TRBJ2-4, with a weak D call TRBD2 (5 bases). Germline V CDR1 and CDR2: SGHRS, YFSETQ. This CDR3 is 16 amino acids long. V lost 2 bases and J lost 6, with 18 bases in between. CDR3: CASSFGEGATGNIQYF. The CDR3 DNA is TGCGCCAGCAGCTTCGGCGAGGGTGCGACCGGAAACATTCAGTACTTC.

This chain links TRBV9 with TRBJ1-2; D may be TRBD1 (6 bases). V was trimmed by 7 bases and J by 5 bases, leaving 18 bases between them. The CDR3 is 14 amino acids. Germline V gene sequence: CDR1 SGDLS, CDR2 YYNGEE. The CDR3 loop is CASQRTTGSYGYTF. In DNA, the CDR3 is TGTGCCAGCCAGCGTACTACAGGGTCATATGGCTACACCTTC.

In its sample, this clone was seen a few times. The V and J genes are TRBV30 and TRBJ2-7; 8 nucleotides match TRBD1. The germline CDR1 and CDR2 sequences are GTSNPN and SVGIG (reference sequence). Unmatched junction bases numbered 18, after V lost 4 bases and J lost 13 bases. The CDR3 extends over 14 amino acids. CDR3 in DNA: TGTGCCTGGATCTTGGGCGGCGGCCGGGACAGGTCTTACTTC. This codes for CAWILGGGRDRSYF.

The CDR3 DNA reads TGCGCCAGCAGCCAAGGCTTGACAGGGGGCCATCAGCCCCAGCATTTT. This encodes CASSQGLTGGHQPQHF. The chain employs TRBV4-3 and TRBJ1-5; 10 bases match TRBD1. Germline loops: CDR1 LGHNA, CDR2 YSLEER. The ends lost 1 base at V and 5 bases at J; junction bases unmatched: 5. The CDR3 is made up of 16 amino acids.

The chain links TRBV4-3 to TRBJ1-2; a possible D gene is TRBD1 (6 bases). The V end lost 0 bases, the J end lost 3 bases, and 11 bases lay between the germline ends. The germline gives CDR1 LGHNA, CDR2 YSLEER. The CDR3 has 15 residues. CDR3 protein: CASSQDSRGHYGYTF. The CDR3 DNA is TGCGCCAGCAGCCAAGATAGCAGGGGCCACTATGGCTACACCTTC.

This chain joins TRBV5-6 and TRBJ1-2; D is perhaps TRBD1 (5 bases). This CDR3 comprises 13 residues. Trimming cost V 6 bases and J 7 bases, with 16 bases left between them. Germline lookup yields CDR1 SGHDT and CDR2 YYEEEE. The CDR3: CASTTTGAVGYTF. The CDR3 coding sequence is TGTGCCAGCACAACCACAGGCGCCGTTGGCTACACCTTC.

The V gene is TRBV7-9, the J gene TRBJ2-7; a weak D match, TRBD2 (5 bases). V gave up 4 bases and J gave up 6 bases, with 19 bases separating them. This CDR3 has 15 residues. CDR1 SEHNR and CDR2 FQNEAQ come from the germline V gene (reference sequence). This chain's CDR3 is CASSWPDGISSEQYF. CDR3 nucleotide sequence: TGTGCCAGCAGCTGGCCTGACGGGATCAGCTCCGAGCAGTACTTC.

The chain links TRBV7-2 to TRBJ2-5; TRBD1 might be the D (6 bases). Per germline, CDR1 SGHTA and CDR2 FQGNSA. CDR3 size: 13 residues. The CDR3, as DNA: TGTGCTTCGTCCTTTGGGGGCGCGGAGACCCAGTACTTC. Residues: CASSFGGAETQYF.

The V and J genes are TRBV18 and TRBJ1-2; 7 bases agree with TRBD1. V lost 3 bases, J lost 4 bases, and 11 bases stayed unmatched. Germline CDR1 and CDR2: KGHSH and LQKENI. CDR3 length equals 16 residues. The chain's CDR3 is CASSPSEGAGSYGYTF. The DNA for the CDR3 is TGTGCCAGCTCACCGAGCGAGGGGGCGGGAAGCTATGGCTACACCTTC.

The chain is built from TRBV6-5 and TRBJ1-5, with 7 bases lining up with TRBD1. Per germline, CDR1 MNHEY and CDR2 SVGAGI. The CDR3 has 15 residues. The J segment lost 2 bases and the V segment lost 6 bases, leaving 7 bases of the junction unmatched. DNA for the CDR3: TGTGCCAGCAGCGATCAGGGGGGAGGCAATCAGCCCCAGCATTTT. Translation: CASSDQGGGNQPQHF.

The V gene is TRBV7-2, the J gene TRBJ1-1; 8 nucleotides agree with TRBD1. The CDR3 runs 13 residues. The trim removed 10 bases at V and 1 base at J, leaving 5 bases unmatched. CDR1 and CDR2 from the germline V gene are SGHTA and FQGNSA. The CDR3 DNA reads TGTGCCACCAAGGACAGGGCGAACACTGAAGCTTTCTTT. Amino acid sequence: CATKDRANTEAFF.

The genes are TRBV11-2 and TRBJ2-7, with unresolved D. The germline CDR1 and CDR2 sequences are SGHAT and FQNNGV. V shed 0 bases and J shed 0 bases, with 6 bases lying between them. The CDR3 has 14 residues. CDR3 sequence (DNA): TGTGCCAGCAGCTTAGAACCTAGCTCCTACGAGCAGTACTTC. Amino acids: CASSLEPSSYEQYF.

The genes are TRBV28 and TRBJ2-3, with D maybe TRBD2 (6 bases). Germline CDR1 and CDR2: MDHEN and SYDVKM. CDR3 length: 17 residues. V was cut by 8 bases and J by 0 bases, with 21 bases left in between. The CDR3 DNA reads as TGTGCCAGCCCCCTCTCGGGGGACCCCATAAGCACAGATACGCAGTATTTT. Its protein product is CASPLSGDPISTDTQYF.

The gene calls are TRBV2 and TRBJ2-4; D is unresolved. This CDR3 comprises 14 residues. Trimming took 4 bases from V and 6 from J, leaving 13 bases between them. The V gene's germline CDR1 is SNHLY and CDR2 FYNNEI. Written as DNA, the CDR3 is TGTGCCAGCAGTGTCAGAGGATTTGGAAACATTCAGTACTTC. As protein: CASSVRGFGNIQYF.

This chain connects TRBV21-1 to TRBJ1-2; TRBD1, the table's D call, lacks a check against the DNA. TRBV21-1 is a documented pseudogene. The CDR3 has 13 residues. CDR3: CASSKTRQYGYTF. In DNA form, the CDR3 reads TGTGCCAGCAGCAAGACCAGACAGTATGGCTACACCTTC.

The genes are TRBV23-1 and TRBJ1-2, with D unclear. TRBV23-1 is given ORF status, its function remaining uncertain. The CDR3 runs to 18 residues. V was trimmed by 0 bases and J by 4 bases, leaving 21 bases between them. The CDR3 bases are TGCGCCAGCAGTCAATCTTGGCACCTTACACGCCCTGGCTATGGCTACACCTTC. It encodes CASSQSWHLTRPGYGYTF.